This T cell receptor beta chain was profiled in a study of blood T cell repertoires in COVID-19. The CDR3 is 12 residues long. V shed 4 bases and J shed 3 bases, with 3 bases lying between them. Germline V CDR1 and CDR2: SGHTA, FQGNSA. Libraries were prepared by immunoSEQ multiplex PCR; TCRdb keeps only in-frame clonotypes and omits some of them. In the table there are approximately 210,000 clones, about 86% of which are singletons. The receptor's source is a man between 50 and 59 years old with active or convalescent COVID-19. This chain links TRBV7-2 with TRBJ2-2, with D unresolved. Specimen: peripheral blood. CDR3 bases: TGTGCCAGCAGCTCTTACACCGGGGAGCTGTTTTTT. It specifies CASSSYTGELFF.